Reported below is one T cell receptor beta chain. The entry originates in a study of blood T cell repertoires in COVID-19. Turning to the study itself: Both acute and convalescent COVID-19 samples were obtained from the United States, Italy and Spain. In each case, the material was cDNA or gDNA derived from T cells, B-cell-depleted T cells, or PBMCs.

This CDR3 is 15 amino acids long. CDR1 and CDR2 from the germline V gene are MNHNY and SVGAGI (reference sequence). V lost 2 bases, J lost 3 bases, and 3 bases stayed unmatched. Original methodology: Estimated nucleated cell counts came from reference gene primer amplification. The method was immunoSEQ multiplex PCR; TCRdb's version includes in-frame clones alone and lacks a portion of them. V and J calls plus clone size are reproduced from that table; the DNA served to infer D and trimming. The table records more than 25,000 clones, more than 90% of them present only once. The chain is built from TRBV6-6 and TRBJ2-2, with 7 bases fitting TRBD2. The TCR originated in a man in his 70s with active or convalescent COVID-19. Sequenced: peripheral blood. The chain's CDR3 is CASSYAGLHTGELFF. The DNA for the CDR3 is TGTGCCAGCAGTTACGCGGGACTACACACCGGGGAGCTGTTTTTT.